This T cell receptor (beta chain) came from a study of monozygotic twins with cystic fibrosis (dated by TCRdb to 2020 to 2022). Concerning the study at large: About 3.1 micrograms of fragmented DNA went through approximately 14 PCR cycles to produce barcoded libraries. Made up mostly of children and adolescents, the cohort included ten female and six male twin pairs ranging in age from roughly 2.0 to 36.4 years, with a median of about 8.5 years. Data for three of the twin pairs had been reported earlier in a different context. Twins were ranked among about 990 cohort participants for weight-for-height and FEVPerc (FEV1 disease centile) on the day of blood sampling. To gauge how much genetics shapes V and J gene usage, the researchers compared TCR beta repertoires both within and across 16 monozygotic twin pairs who have cystic fibrosis. General conclusions and limits of the study: Only a small cohort was studied, and no association of shared CDR3 numbers with age, concordance or disease severity was found. Simpson clonality was generally low (median about 0.01), which suggests a naive-dominated repertoire, and clonality was higher in the most severely affected patients. V gene usage was most similar to the co-twin in 13 of 16 pairs, and J usage was most similar to the co-twin in 8 of 16 pairs, which suggests genetic constraints. Sharing of nucleotide-identical clonotypes was significantly greater within monozygotic CF twin pairs than between unrelated CF individuals (P = 0.000026, Mann-Whitney).

Details on this clone: It has no known antigen specificity. One base away there is no much larger clone; base qualities are not given.

TCR beta CDR3 regions were amplified by multiplex PCR using the immunoSEQ immune profiling system, following the manufacturer's instructions. Sequencing was performed on an Illumina NextSeq system. In the original analysis: Sequence data were processed on the immunoSEQ Analyzer platform, and clonality was computed as the square root of Simpson's index of productive rearrangements. Jensen-Shannon distance served as the measure of similarity in V and J usage, while OLGA was used to compute CDR3 generation probabilities. Shared CDR3 sequences were searched in the immuneACCESS database (August 2020) and in VDJdb (December 2020). This is the immuneACCESS table as TCRdb keeps it, with only in-frame sequences that have V and J called. A part of the clones is gone; compared with another copy, unresolved V genes explain less than half, and the rest is unexplained. The V and J calls and clone size come from that table; D and trimming were worked out from the DNA. For this sample there are 35,000 or so clones; over 75% appear just once. Roughly 1.5% of the sample is held by the ten biggest clonotypes.

The CDR3, from cysteine to phenylalanine, totals 17 residues. The kept DNA is CDR3 alone, 51 bases in frame from the first base. Trimming costs V 3 bases and J 7 bases, and their ends lie 25 bases apart. CDR1 KGHSH and CDR2 LQKENI were looked up in the germline V gene. The twin pairs came from the European Cystic Fibrosis Twin and Sibling Study Cohort, a cohort that recruited patients from over a hundred CF clinics across 14 European countries. Zygosity and CFTR genotype were verified in-house, and zygosity was tested by multiplex PCR of nine short tandem repeat loci. Peripheral blood was taken from each twin, and clinical parameters were recorded on the day of blood sampling. Genomic DNA was isolated from peripheral blood cells with phenol/chloroform and kept in TE buffer at 4 degrees C.

The rearrangement joined TRBV18 to TRBJ2-7; TRBD1 is possibly the D segment (5 matching bases). This TCR came from a girl under 10 years old with cystic fibrosis. The sample taken for sequencing was blood. The DNA is as follows: TGTGCCAGCTCACCGTCCAACCCCCAAATCAGGCCAGGGGAGCAGTACTTC. This encodes CASSPSNPQIRPGEQYF.